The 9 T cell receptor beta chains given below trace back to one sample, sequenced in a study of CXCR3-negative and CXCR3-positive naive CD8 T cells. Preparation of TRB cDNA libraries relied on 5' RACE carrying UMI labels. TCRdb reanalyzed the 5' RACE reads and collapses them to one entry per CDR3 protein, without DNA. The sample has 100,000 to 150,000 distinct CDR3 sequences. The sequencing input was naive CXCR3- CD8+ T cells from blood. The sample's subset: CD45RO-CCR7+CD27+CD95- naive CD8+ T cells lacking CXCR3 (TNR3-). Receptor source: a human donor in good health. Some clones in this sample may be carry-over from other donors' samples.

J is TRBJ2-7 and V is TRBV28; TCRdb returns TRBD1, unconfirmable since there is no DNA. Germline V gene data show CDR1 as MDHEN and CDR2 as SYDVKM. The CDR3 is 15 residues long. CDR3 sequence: CASSFRGQGAYEQYF.

The CDR3: CSAADRGLYEQYF. The chain is built from TRBV20-1 and TRBJ2-7; the TCRdb call, TRBD1, lacks DNA for checking. The CDR3 loop spans 13 amino acids. Germline values: CDR1 DFQATT, CDR2 SNEGSKA (reference sequence).

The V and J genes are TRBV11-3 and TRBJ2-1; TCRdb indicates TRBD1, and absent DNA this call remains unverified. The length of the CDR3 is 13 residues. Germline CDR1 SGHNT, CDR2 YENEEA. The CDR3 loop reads CASRPMGGNEQFF.

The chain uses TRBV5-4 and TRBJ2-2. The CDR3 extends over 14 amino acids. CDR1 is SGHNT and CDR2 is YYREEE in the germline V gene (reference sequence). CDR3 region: CASPDPDRAGELFF.

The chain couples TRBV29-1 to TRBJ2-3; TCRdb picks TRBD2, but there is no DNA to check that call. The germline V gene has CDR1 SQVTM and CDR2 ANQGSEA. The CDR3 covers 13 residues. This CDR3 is CSVGLAVPDTQYF.

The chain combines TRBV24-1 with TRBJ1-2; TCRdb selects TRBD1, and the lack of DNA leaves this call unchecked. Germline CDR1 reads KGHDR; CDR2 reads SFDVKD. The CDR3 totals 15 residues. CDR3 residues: CATSDGTGTGYGYTF.

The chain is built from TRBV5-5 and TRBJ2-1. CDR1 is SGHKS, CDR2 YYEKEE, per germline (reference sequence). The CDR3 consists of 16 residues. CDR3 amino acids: CASSPSGSSSYNEQFF. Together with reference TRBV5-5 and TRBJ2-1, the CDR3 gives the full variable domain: DAGVTQSPTHLIKTRGQQVTLRCSPISGHKSVSWYQQVLGQGPQFIFQYYEKEERGRGNFPDRFSARQFPNYSSELNVNALLLGDSALYLCASSPSGSSSYNEQFFGPGTRLTVL.

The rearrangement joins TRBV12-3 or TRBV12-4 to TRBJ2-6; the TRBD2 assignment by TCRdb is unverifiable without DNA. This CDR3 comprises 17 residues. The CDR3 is CASRQSGNRSGANVLTF.

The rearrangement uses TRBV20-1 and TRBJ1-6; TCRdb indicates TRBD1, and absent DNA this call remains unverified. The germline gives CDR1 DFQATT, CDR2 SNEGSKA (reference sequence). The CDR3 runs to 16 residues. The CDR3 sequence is CSARATRGRVQSPLHF.